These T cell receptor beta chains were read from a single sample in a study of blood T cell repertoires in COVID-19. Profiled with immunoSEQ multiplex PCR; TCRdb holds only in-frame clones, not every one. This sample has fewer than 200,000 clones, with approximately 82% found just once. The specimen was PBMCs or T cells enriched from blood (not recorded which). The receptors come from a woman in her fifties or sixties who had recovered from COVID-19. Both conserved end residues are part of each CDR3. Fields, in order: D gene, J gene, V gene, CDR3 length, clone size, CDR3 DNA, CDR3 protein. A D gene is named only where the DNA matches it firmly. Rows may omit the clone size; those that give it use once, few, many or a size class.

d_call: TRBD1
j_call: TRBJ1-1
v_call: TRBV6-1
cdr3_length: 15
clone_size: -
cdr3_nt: TGTGCCAGCAGTGAATTCGGGACAGTTAACACTGAAGCTTTCTTT
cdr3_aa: CASSEFGTVNTEAFF

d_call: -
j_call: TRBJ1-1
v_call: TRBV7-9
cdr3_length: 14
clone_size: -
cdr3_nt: TGTGCCAGCAGCTTAACAGGGACGGATACTGAAGCTTTCTTT
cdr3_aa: CASSLTGTDTEAFF

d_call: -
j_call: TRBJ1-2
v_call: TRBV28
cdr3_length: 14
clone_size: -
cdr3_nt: TGTGCCAGCAGTTTACAGGAATTCTCGTATGGCTACACCTTC
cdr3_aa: CASSLQEFSYGYTF

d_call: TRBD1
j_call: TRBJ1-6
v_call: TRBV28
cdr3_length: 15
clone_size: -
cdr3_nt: TGTGCCACCTCCCCGGGACAGCGCCGGAATTCACCCCTCCACTTT
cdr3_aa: CATSPGQRRNSPLHF

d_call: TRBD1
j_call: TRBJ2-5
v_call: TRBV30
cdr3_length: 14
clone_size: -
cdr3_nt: TGTGCCTGGAGGCCACAGGGGGCCCCGGTGACCCAGTACTTC
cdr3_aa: CAWRPQGAPVTQYF

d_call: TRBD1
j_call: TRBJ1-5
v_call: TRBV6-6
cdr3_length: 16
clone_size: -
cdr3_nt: TGTGCCAGCAGTTACGGGACAGCGTATAGCAATCAGCCCCAGCATTTT
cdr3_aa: CASSYGTAYSNQPQHF

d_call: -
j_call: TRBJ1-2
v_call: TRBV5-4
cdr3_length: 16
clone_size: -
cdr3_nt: TGTGCCAGCAGCCCTGCCGGCGCCGGGGTTACCTATGGCTACACCTTC
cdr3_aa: CASSPAGAGVTYGYTF

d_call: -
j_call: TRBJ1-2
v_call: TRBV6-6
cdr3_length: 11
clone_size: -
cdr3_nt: -
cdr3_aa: CASSFAAGNTF

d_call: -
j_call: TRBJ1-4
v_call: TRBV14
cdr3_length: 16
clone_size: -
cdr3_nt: TGTGCCAGCAGCCTCCTCGGTGAGGGGGTTCGTGAAAAACTGTTTTTT
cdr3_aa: CASSLLGEGVREKLFF

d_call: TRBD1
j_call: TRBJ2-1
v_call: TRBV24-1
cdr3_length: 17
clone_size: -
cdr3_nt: TGTGCCACCAGTGACCTCTCGCGGACAGGCTCATACAATGAGCAGTTCTTC
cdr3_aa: CATSDLSRTGSYNEQFF

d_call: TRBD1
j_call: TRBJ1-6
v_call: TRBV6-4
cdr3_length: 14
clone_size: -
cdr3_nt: TGTGCCAGCAGTCGGACAGGGGGCTGTTCACCCCTCCACTTT
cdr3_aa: CASSRTGGCSPLHF

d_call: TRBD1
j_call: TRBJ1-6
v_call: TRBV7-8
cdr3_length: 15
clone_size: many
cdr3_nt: TGTGCCAGCAGCACAGGACAGGGTGGGAATTCACCCCTCCACTTT
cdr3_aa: CASSTGQGGNSPLHF

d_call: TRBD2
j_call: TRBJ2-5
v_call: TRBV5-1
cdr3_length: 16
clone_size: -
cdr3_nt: TGCGCCAGCCGAAGACTAGCGGGGGGGTCGGGAGAGACCCAGTACTTC
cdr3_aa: CASRRLAGGSGETQYF

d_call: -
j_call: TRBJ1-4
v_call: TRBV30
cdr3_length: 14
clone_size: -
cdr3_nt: TGTGCCTACCGCCGAAGGGGCTTTAATGAAAAACTGTTTTTT
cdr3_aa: CAYRRRGFNEKLFF

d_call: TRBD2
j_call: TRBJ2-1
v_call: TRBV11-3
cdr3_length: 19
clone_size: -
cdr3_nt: TGTGCCAGCAGCTTAGATGGTCGGGCGGGAGGGGGTCTGGACAATGAGCAGTTCTTC
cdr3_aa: CASSLDGRAGGGLDNEQFF

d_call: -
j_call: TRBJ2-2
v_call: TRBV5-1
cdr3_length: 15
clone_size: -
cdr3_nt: TGCGCCAGCAGCAGACAGGAAGTTCGCACCGGGGAGCTGTTTTTT
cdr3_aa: CASSRQEVRTGELFF

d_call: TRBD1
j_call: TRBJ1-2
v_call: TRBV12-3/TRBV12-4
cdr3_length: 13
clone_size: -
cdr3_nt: TGTGCCAGCAGCCCGACAGGGAACTATGGCTACACCTTC
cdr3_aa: CASSPTGNYGYTF

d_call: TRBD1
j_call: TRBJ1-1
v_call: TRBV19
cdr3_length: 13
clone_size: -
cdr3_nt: TGTGCCAGTAGTTACAGGGGGAACACTGAAGCTTTCTTT
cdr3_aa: CASSYRGNTEAFF

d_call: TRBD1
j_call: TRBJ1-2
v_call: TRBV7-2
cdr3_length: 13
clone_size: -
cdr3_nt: TGTGCCAGCAGCTCCGGACAGGGCTATGGCTACACCTTC
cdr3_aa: CASSSGQGYGYTF

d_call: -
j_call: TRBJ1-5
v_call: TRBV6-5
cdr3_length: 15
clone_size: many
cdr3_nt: TGTGCCAGCGAAGTGTCGGGGGATGGCAATCAGCCCCAGCATTTT
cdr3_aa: CASEVSGDGNQPQHF

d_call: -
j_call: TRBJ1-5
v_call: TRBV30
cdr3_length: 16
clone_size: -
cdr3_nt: TGTGCCTGGAGTGTAGGGGTAGCTTATAGCAATCAGCCCCAGCATTTT
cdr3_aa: CAWSVGVAYSNQPQHF

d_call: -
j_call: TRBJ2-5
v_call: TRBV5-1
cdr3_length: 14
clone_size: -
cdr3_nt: TGCGCCAGCAGCCGAAAGGGAGACCAAGAGACCCAGTACTTC
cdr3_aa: CASSRKGDQETQYF

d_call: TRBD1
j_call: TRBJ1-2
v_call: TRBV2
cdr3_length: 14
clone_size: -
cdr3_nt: TGTGCCAGCACTGGACAGGAATTTTACTATGGCTACACCTTC
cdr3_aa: CASTGQEFYYGYTF

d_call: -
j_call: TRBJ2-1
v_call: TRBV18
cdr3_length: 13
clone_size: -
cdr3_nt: TGTGCCAGCTCACCCTCCGGGGAAGGGGAGCAGTTCTTC
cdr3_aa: CASSPSGEGEQFF

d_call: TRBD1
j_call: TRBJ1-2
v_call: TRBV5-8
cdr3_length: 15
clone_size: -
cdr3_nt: TGTGCCAGCAGCCGGACAGGAGGTGCTAACTATGGCTACACCTTC
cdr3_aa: CASSRTGGANYGYTF

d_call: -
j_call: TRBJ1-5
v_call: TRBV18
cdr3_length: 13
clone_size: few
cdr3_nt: TGTGCCAGCTCACCACGCGGGACTCGGGCCCAGCATTTT
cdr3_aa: CASSPRGTRAQHF

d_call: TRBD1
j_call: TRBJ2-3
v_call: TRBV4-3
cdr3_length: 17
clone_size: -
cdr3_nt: TGCGCCAGCAGCCAAGGCCCCGCCAGGGGGCTGGGAGATACGCAGTATTTT
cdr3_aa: CASSQGPARGLGDTQYF

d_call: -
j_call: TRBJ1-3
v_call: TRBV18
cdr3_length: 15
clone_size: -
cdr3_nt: TGTGCCAGCTCGCCAAGCCAAACCTCTGGAAACACCATATATTTT
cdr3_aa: CASSPSQTSGNTIYF

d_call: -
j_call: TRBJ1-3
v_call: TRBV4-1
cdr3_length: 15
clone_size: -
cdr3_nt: TGCGCCAGCAGCCAAGACCCAGGGACTGGAAACACCATATATTTT
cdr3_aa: CASSQDPGTGNTIYF

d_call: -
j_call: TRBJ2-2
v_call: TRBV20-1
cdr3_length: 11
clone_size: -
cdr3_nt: TGCAGTGCCTCGGACACCGGGGAGCTGTTTTTT
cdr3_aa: CSASDTGELFF

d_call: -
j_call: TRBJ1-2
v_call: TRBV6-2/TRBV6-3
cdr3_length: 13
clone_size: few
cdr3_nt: TGTGCCAGCAGTTACGGGACATTTGCTGGCTACACCTTC
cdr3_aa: CASSYGTFAGYTF

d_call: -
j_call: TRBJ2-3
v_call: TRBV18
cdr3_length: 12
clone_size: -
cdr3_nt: TGTGCCAGCTACCAGGGAGGAGATACGCAGTATTTT
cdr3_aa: CASYQGGDTQYF

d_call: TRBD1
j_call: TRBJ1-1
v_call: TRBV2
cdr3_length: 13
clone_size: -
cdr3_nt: TGTGCCAGCATTTCACAGGGGACCACTGAAGCTTTCTTT
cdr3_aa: CASISQGTTEAFF

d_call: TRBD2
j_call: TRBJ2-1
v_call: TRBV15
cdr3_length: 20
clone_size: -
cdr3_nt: TGTGCCACCAGCCGCCGGACTAGCGGGGGGGCCTTTAGTTCCTACAATGAGCAGTTCTTC
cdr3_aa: CATSRRTSGGAFSSYNEQFF

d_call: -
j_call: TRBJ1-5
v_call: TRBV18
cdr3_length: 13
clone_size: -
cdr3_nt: TGTGCCAGCTCACCTGGACTCCTTTGGCCCCAGCATTTT
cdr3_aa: CASSPGLLWPQHF

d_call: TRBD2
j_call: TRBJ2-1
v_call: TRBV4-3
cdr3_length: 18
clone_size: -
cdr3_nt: TGCGCCAGCAGCCAAGCTCACCCTAGCGGGAGTAGTAGGAATGAGCAGTTCTTC
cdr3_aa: CASSQAHPSGSSRNEQFF

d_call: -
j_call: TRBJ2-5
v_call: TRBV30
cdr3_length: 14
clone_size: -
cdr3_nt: TGTGCCTGGAGTGTTGGCAGGGGAAGAGAGACCCAGTACTTC
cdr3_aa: CAWSVGRGRETQYF

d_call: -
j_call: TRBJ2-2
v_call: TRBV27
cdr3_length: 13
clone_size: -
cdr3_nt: TGTGCCAGCAGTTTTCTAGGTCCCGGGGAGCTGTTTTTT
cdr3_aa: CASSFLGPGELFF

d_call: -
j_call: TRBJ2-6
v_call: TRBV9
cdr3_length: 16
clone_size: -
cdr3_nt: TGTGCCAGCAGCCCGAACGAGGGTACTGGGGCCAACGTCCTGACTTTC
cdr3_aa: CASSPNEGTGANVLTF

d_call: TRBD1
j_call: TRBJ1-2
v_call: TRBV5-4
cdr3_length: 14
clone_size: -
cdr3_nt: TGTGCCAGCTCCGTACCGGGACAGGCGAATGGCTACACCTTC
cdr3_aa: CASSVPGQANGYTF

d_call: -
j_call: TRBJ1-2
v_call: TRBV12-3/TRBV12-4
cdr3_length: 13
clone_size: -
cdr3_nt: TGTGCCAGCAGGGTTACAGGGAGAGGGGGCTACACCTTC
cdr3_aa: CASRVTGRGGYTF

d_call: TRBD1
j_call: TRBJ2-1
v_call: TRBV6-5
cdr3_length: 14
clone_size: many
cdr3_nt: TGTGCCAGCAGTTACTGGGGACAGGACAATGAGCAGTTCTTC
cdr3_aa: CASSYWGQDNEQFF

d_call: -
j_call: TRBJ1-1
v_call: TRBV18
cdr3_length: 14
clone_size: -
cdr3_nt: TGTGCCAGCTCACCGCAATCAGGGTTCACTGAAGCTTTCTTT
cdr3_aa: CASSPQSGFTEAFF

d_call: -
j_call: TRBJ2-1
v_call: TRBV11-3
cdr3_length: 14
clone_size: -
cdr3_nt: TGTGCCAGCAGCTTAGCAGGCCCCCTGGTAGAGCAGTTCTTC
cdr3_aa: CASSLAGPLVEQFF

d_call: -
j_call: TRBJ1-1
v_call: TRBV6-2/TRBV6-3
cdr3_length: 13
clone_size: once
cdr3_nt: TGTGCCAGCAGTTACCAGCAGGGGACTGAAGCTTTCTTT
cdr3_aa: CASSYQQGTEAFF

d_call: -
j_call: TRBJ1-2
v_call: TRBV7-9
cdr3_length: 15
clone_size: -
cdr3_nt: TGTGCCAGCAGCTATCCGACAGTAGCCTCCTATGGCTACACCTTC
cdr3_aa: CASSYPTVASYGYTF

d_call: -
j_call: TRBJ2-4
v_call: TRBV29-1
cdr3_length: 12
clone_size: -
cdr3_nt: TGCAGCGTTGAACAGGGGAAGGACATTCAGTACTTC
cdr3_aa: CSVEQGKDIQYF

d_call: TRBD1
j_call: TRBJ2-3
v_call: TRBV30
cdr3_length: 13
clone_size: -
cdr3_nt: TGTGCCTGGAGTGTCAGGGGGCGGGATACGCAGTATTTT
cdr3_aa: CAWSVRGRDTQYF

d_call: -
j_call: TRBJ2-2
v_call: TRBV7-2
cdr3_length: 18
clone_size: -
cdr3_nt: TGTGCCAGCAGCTTAAGGTTGGCGGGACTTAAGAACACCGGGGAGCTGTTTTTT
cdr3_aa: CASSLRLAGLKNTGELFF

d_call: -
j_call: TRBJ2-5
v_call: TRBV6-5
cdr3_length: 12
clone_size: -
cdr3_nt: TGTGCCAGCAGCGCAGTCAAAGAGACCCAGTACTTC
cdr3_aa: CASSAVKETQYF

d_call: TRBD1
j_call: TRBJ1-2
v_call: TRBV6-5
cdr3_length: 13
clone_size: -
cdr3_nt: TGTGCCAGCAGTCTCCCAGGGGGCGTTGGCTACACCTTC
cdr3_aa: CASSLPGGVGYTF

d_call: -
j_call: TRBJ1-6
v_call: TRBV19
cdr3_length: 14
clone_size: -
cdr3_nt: TGTGCCAGTACCCGGGGAGCCTATAATTCACCCCTCCACTTT
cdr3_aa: CASTRGAYNSPLHF

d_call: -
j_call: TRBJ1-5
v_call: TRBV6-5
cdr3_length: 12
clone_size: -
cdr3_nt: TGTGCCAGCAGTTTTCGGGATCAGCCCCAGCATTTT
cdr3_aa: CASSFRDQPQHF

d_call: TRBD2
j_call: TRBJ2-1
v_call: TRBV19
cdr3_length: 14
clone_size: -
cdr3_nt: TGTGCCAGTAGTAGGCGGGAGGCACCCAATGAGCAGTTCTTC
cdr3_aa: CASSRREAPNEQFF

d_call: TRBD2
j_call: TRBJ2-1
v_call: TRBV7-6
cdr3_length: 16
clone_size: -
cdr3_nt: TGTGCCAGCAGCTTAAGATCGGCGGGAGACGCGAATGAGCAGTTCTTC
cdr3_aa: CASSLRSAGDANEQFF

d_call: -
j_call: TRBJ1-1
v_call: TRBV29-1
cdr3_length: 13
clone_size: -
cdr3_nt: TGCAGCGGGTCCGGGAGGATGAACACTGAAGCTTTCTTT
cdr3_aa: CSGSGRMNTEAFF

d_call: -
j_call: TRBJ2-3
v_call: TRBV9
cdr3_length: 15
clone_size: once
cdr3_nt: TGTGCCAGCACCCAGGGGTCCCTAGCCACAGATACGCAGTATTTT
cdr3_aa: CASTQGSLATDTQYF

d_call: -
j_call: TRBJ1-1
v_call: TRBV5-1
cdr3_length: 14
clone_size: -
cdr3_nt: TGCGCCAGCAGCTTAATAGGGGCGACCACTGAAGCTTTCTTT
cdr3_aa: CASSLIGATTEAFF

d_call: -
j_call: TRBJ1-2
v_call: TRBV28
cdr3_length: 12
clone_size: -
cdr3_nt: TGTGCCAGCAGGTGGACAGACTATGGCTACACCTTC
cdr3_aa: CASRWTDYGYTF

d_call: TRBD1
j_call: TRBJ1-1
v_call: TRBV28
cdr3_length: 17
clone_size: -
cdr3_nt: TGTGCCAGCAGTTTACTAGACAGGGGGCGAGTCCACACTGAAGCTTTCTTT
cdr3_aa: CASSLLDRGRVHTEAFF